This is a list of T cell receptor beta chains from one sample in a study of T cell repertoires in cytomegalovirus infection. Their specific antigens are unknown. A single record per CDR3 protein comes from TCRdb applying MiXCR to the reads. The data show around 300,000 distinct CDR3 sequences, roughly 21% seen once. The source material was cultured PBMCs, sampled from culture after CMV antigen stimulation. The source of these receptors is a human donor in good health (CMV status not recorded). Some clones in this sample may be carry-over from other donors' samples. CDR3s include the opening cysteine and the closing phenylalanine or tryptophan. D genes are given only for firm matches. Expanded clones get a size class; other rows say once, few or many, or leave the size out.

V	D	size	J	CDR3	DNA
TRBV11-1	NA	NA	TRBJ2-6	CASSLAPLLSGANVLTF	TGTGCCAGCAGCTTAGCGCCACTACTCTCTGGGGCCAACGTCCTGACTTTC
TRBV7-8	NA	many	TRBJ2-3	CASSLAVSSDTQYF	TGTGCCAGCAGCTTAGCTGTCAGTTCAGATACGCAGTATTTT
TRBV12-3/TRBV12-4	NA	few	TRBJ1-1	CASRSHRVTEAFF	TGTGCCAGCAGGAGTCACAGGGTCACGGAAGCTTTCTTT
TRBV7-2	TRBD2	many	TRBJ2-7	CASSLIPLAGDEQYF	TGTGCCAGCAGCCTCATCCCACTAGCGGGAGACGAGCAGTACTTC
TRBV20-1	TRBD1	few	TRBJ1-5	CSASKGAAGNQPQHF	TGCAGTGCTAGCAAGGGGGCCGCGGGCAATCAGCCCCAGCATTTT
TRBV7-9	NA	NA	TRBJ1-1	CASSRIVDSRYNTEAFF	TGTGCCAGCAGCCGAATTGTGGACTCCCGGTACAACACTGAAGCTTTCTTT
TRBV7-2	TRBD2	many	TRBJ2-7	CASSSYQRGSYEQYF	TGTGCCAGCAGCTCCTACCAGCGGGGATCCTACGAGCAGTACTTC
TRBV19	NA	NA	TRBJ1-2	CASHTQGNYGYTF	TGTGCCAGTCATACACAGGGAAACTATGGCTACACCTTC
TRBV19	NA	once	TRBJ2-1	CASSIDIYNEQFF	TGTGCCAGTAGTATTGATATCTACAATGAGCAGTTCTTC
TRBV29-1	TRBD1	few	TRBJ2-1	CSAENRGFSVNEQFF	TGCAGCGCGGAAAACAGGGGGTTTTCGGTTAATGAGCAGTTCTTC
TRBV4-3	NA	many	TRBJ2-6	CASSQGVGSGANVLTF	TGCGCCAGCAGCCAAGGGGTGGGCTCTGGGGCCAACGTCCTGACTTTC
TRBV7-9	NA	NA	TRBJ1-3	CASSLARQAGGNTIYF	TGTGCCAGCAGCTTAGCTCGACAGGCCGGAGGAAACACCATATATTTT
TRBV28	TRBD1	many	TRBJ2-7	CASNRGSTYEQYF	TGTGCCAGCAACAGGGGCAGCACCTACGAGCAGTACTTC
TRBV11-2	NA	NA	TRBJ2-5	CASSWQKTQYF	TGTGCCAGCAGCTGGCAAAAGACCCAGTACTTC
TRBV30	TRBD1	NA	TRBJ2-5	CAWRNRGGDETQYF	TGTGCCTGGAGGAACAGGGGCGGCGATGAGACCCAGTACTTC
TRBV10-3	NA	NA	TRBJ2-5	CAIRRDGPETQYF	TGTGCCATCAGGAGGGACGGACCAGAGACCCAGTACTTC
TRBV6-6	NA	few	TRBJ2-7	CASSYSSRNYEQYF	TGTGCCAGCAGTTACTCGTCCAGGAACTACGAGCAGTACTTC
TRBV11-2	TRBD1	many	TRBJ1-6	CASSLIGTDLSPLHF	TGTGCCAGCAGCTTAATTGGGACAGACCTTTCACCCCTCCACTTT
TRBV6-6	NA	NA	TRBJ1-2	CASSYKGGNGYTF	TGTGCCAGCAGTTACAAGGGCGGGAATGGCTACACCTTC
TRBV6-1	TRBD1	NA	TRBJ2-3	CASSEGTGGHTDTQYF	TGTGCCAGCAGTGAAGGGACAGGGGGACACACAGATACGCAGTATTTT
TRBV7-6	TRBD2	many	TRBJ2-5	CATTSGKRETQYF	TGTGCCACCACTAGCGGGAAGAGGGAGACCCAGTACTTC
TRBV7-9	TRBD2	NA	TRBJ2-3	CASSSRGASGRSDTQYF	TGTGCCAGCAGCTCCAGGGGTGCTAGCGGGAGGTCAGATACGCAGTATTTT